This T cell receptor (beta chain) was found in a study of blood T cell repertoires in COVID-19. Trimming removed 3 bases at V and 8 bases at J, with 17 bases between. The CDR3 sequence is 14 residues long. The germline gives CDR1 SGHNT, CDR2 YYREEE (reference sequence). Some clones are missing from TCRdb's copy, which holds only in-frame ones; the method was immunoSEQ multiplex PCR. Here the sample spans around 80,000 clones, around 80% being singletons. The sequence was obtained from an elderly man with acute or convalescent COVID-19. The genes are TRBV5-4 and TRBJ1-2; a weak D match, TRBD1 (6 bases). The source material was peripheral blood. CDR3 in DNA: TGTGCCAGCAGCTCCCCCGAGGGGGTAGAGGGCTACACCTTC. Encoded protein: CASSSPEGVEGYTF.